Listed below are T cell receptor beta chains from one sample, sequenced in a study of T cell changes during pregnancy in multiple sclerosis. Produced via immunoSEQ multiplex PCR; TCRdb's table is partial and in-frame only. The sample yields 40,000 to 55,000 clones, approximately 90% seen once. The sample in question was CD8+ T cells from peripheral blood mononuclear cells, obtained in the second trimester of pregnancy. These receptors were collected from a female donor with multiple sclerosis, enrolled in a pregnancy study. CDR3s include the opening cysteine and the closing phenylalanine or tryptophan. D genes are given only for firm matches. Rows give clone size only sometimes, using once, few, many, or a class for an expanded clone.

abundance	d_gene	v_gene	j_gene	CDR3nt	CDR3aa
.	.	TRBV14	TRBJ1-1	TGTGCCAGCAGCCCCGGCACTGAAGCTTTCTTT	CASSPGTEAFF
.	.	TRBV11-2	TRBJ2-7	TGTGCCAGCAGCTTAGATCTAAAATACGAGCAGTACTTC	CASSLDLKYEQYF
.	TRBD1	TRBV23-1	TRBJ1-2	TGCGCCAGCAGTCCGAGACAGGGAAGGATAAACTATGGCTACACCTTC	CASSPRQGRINYGYTF
.	TRBD1	TRBV16	TRBJ2-1	TGTGCCAGCAGCCACCCGGGACAGGGTGTGGATGAGCAGTTCTTC	CASSHPGQGVDEQFF
.	.	TRBV7-9	TRBJ2-7	TGTGCCAGCAGCCCCCTGGACAGATACGAGCAGTACTTC	CASSPLDRYEQYF
.	TRBD1	TRBV4-1	TRBJ2-1	TGCGCCAGCAGCCATCTACCGGGACAGGGCGACAATGAGCAGTTCTTC	CASSHLPGQGDNEQFF
.	TRBD2	TRBV6-5	TRBJ2-7	TGTGCCAGCAGTTACTCGATAGCGGGGCTCCCCTACGAGCAGTACTTC	CASSYSIAGLPYEQYF
.	TRBD2	TRBV4-2	TRBJ2-5	TGTGCCAGCAGCCGCTATCTAGCGGGATCAGAGACCCAGTACTTC	CASSRYLAGSETQYF
.	TRBD2	TRBV4-3	TRBJ2-1	TGCGCCAGCAGCCAAGCCGGGACTAGTTCCTACAATGAGCAGTTCTTC	CASSQAGTSSYNEQFF
few	.	TRBV6-4	TRBJ2-3	TGTGCCAGCAGTGCCAAAGGGGGTGCGGCAGATACGCAGTATTTT	CASSAKGGAADTQYF
.	TRBD1	TRBV29-1	TRBJ2-2	TGCAGCGCTCCGGGACAGGGGGGGAACACCGGGGAGCTGTTTTTT	CSAPGQGGNTGELFF
.	TRBD2	TRBV2	TRBJ2-7	TGTGCCAGCAGAGTTAGCGGGGGGCCGGCCTACGAGCAGTACTTC	CASRVSGGPAYEQYF
.	.	TRBV9	TRBJ1-6	TGTGCCAGCAGCGTAGCTACGGGGGGGCGATCACCCCTCCACTTT	CASSVATGGRSPLHF
.	.	TRBV5-6	TRBJ1-6	TGTGCCAGCAGCTTGTATCTCGGCCATAGGGGTTCACCCCTCCACTTT	CASSLYLGHRGSPLHF
.	TRBD2	TRBV9	TRBJ2-5	TGTGCCAGCAGCGTTAAACTAGCGGGGGATGGGGAGACCCAGTACTTC	CASSVKLAGDGETQYF
.	TRBD2	TRBV6-4	TRBJ2-3	TGTGCCAGCAGTGACACTAGCGGCACAGATACGCAGTATTTT	CASSDTSGTDTQYF
.	TRBD2	TRBV6-1	TRBJ2-5	TGTGCCAGCAGTGAACTAGCGGGGGGTGAAGAGACCCAGTACTTC	CASSELAGGEETQYF
.	.	TRBV7-2	TRBJ2-7	TGTGCCAGCAGCTTAGATGCGGGCGAGCAGTACTTC	CASSLDAGEQYF
.	.	TRBV10-3	TRBJ2-6	TGTGCCATCCCGAGGGGGGGATCTGGGGCCAACGTCCTGACTTTC	CAIPRGGSGANVLTF
.	TRBD2	TRBV7-6	TRBJ2-1	TGTGCCAGCAGCCCCCTATCCGGGACTAGTCAAGAGCAGTTCTTC	CASSPLSGTSQEQFF
.	.	TRBV4-1	TRBJ2-7	TGCGCCAGCAGCCAAGGGGGCCCCTACGAGCAGTACTTC	CASSQGGPYEQYF
.	TRBD2	TRBV7-2	TRBJ2-2	TGTGCCAGCAGCTCGACTAGCGGGTTCACCGGGGAGCTGTTTTTT	CASSSTSGFTGELFF
.	.	TRBV5-4	TRBJ1-4	TGTGCCAGCGGGGGGGGAGCTAATGAAAAACTGTTTTTT	CASGGGANEKLFF
many	TRBD1	TRBV6-4	TRBJ2-3	TGTGCCAGCAGTGACCGGACAGGGGCGGGAGATACGCAGTATTTT	CASSDRTGAGDTQYF
.	.	TRBV15	TRBJ2-1	TGTGCCACCAGCGGAGGGGGACAGACCTACAATGAGCAGTTCTTC	CATSGGGQTYNEQFF
.	.	TRBV9	TRBJ2-4	TGTGCCAGCAGCGGCGGACGGGAGCAGTACTTC	CASSGGREQYF
.	TRBD1	TRBV9	TRBJ1-2	TGTGCCAGCAGCGTGGGACAGGAATATGGCTACACCTTC	CASSVGQEYGYTF
.	TRBD2	TRBV5-1	TRBJ2-5	TGCGCCAGCACCTGGGGGGGAAGACAAGAGACCCAGTACTTC	CASTWGGRQETQYF
.	.	TRBV6-1	TRBJ1-5	TGTGCCAGCAGTGAAGAGGGGCATCCATCTTCGCCCCAGCATTTT	CASSEEGHPSSPQHF
once	TRBD1	TRBV10-3	TRBJ1-2	TGTGCCACACCGGGACAGAGCTTCTATGGCTACACCTTC	CATPGQSFYGYTF
.	.	TRBV9	TRBJ1-2	TGTGCCAGCAGCCAGGGCAGCCACTATGGCTACACCTTC	CASSQGSHYGYTF
.	.	TRBV15	TRBJ1-2	TGTGCCACCAGCAGAGAGCGGGGTCGACAAAACTATGGCTACACCTTC	CATSRERGRQNYGYTF
.	.	TRBV9	TRBJ2-2	TGTGCCAGCACCGTCGGTGGCAGGGGATACACCGGGGAGCTGTTTTTT	CASTVGGRGYTGELFF
.	.	TRBV19	TRBJ1-1	TGTGCCAGTAGTACACAGGGTTACGATGAAGCTTTCTTT	CASSTQGYDEAFF
few	TRBD2	TRBV6-4	TRBJ2-3	TGTGCCAGCAGTGATGCGGGGGGGAGCACAGATACGCAGTATTTT	CASSDAGGSTDTQYF
.	.	TRBV9	TRBJ1-5	TGTGCCAGCAGCGTAGGACCAGGAACTCAGCCCCAGCATTTT	CASSVGPGTQPQHF
.	TRBD2	TRBV2	TRBJ2-3	TGTGCCAGCAGAGACACAGGACTAGCGGGGGGCCTTAGCACAGATACGCAGTATTTT	CASRDTGLAGGLSTDTQYF
.	.	TRBV7-9	TRBJ1-2	TGTGCCAGCAGCTTAGCTACGGTCTATGGCTACACCTTC	CASSLATVYGYTF
.	.	TRBV19	TRBJ1-5	TGTGCCAGTACCCGAGGGAGCAATCAGCCCCAGCATTTT	CASTRGSNQPQHF
once	TRBD1	TRBV29-1	TRBJ2-7	TGCAGCGTTGAACACAGGGGGCGTCACGAGCAGTACTTC	CSVEHRGRHEQYF
.	.	TRBV7-3	TRBJ2-1	TGTGCCAGCAGCCCGTCGAGAGGCAATGAGCAGTTCTTC	CASSPSRGNEQFF
.	.	TRBV27	TRBJ2-5	TGTGCCACCCGAGGCCTGGAGGAGACCCAGTACTTC	CATRGLEETQYF
.	TRBD2	TRBV11-2	TRBJ2-2	TGTGCCAGCAGCTCGACTAGCGGGGGGGACACCGGGGAGCTGTTTTTT	CASSSTSGGDTGELFF
.	.	TRBV5-6	TRBJ1-2	TGTGCCAGCAGCCGACAGCAGGATTATGGCTACACCTTC	CASSRQQDYGYTF
few	.	TRBV19	TRBJ2-6	TGTGCCAGTAGTATAGATGAGGGCACCGGGGCCAACGTCCTGACTTTC	CASSIDEGTGANVLTF
once	.	TRBV29-1	TRBJ1-2	TGCAGCGTTGAACAGAATGGCTACACCTTC	CSVEQNGYTF
.	TRBD1	TRBV5-5	TRBJ2-7	TGTGCCAGCAGTTTTTTACCGGGACAGGGCTACGAGCAGTACTTC	CASSFLPGQGYEQYF
.	TRBD1	TRBV19	TRBJ1-2	TGTGCCAGCCTTAGGGACAGGGAAAACTATGGCTACACCTTC	CASLRDRENYGYTF